This TCR beta chain is from a study of Graves' ophthalmopathy and Graves' hyperthyroidism. Study as a whole: Untreated patients at initial diagnosis provided peripheral blood.

The CDR3 runs to 11 residues. CDR1 SQVTM and CDR2 ANQGSEA come from the germline V gene. The ends were cut back, 5 bases at V and 7 bases at J, with 11 bases in the middle. From RNA, the CDR3 regions of TCR beta chains were amplified and sequenced. Second-round multiplex PCR followed a first-round RT-PCR using HTBI primers. TCRdb reanalysed the multiplex PCR reads using MiXCR and keeps one entry per CDR3 protein. The sample lists hundreds of thousands of distinct CDR3 sequences; approximately 39% were seen once. As to this clonotype: Its antigen is undetermined.

Additional autoimmune diseases, uncontrolled infections, pregnancy or lactation disqualified patients. Fresh peripheral blood (approximately 10 ml) yielded the PBMCs. Study-wide findings and caveats: A 13-signature model separated ophthalmopathy from stable hyperthyroidism, about 90% sensitivity, around 78% specificity.

The source material was peripheral blood. The rearrangement joins TRBV29-1 to TRBJ1-2; maybe TRBD1 (5 bases). This clonotype was sampled from an adult man with Graves' ophthalmopathy. CDR3 sequence: CSVSLGVGYTF. CDR3 bases: TGCAGCGTTAGCCTGGGGGTTGGCTACACCTTC. The full variable domain, completed using reference TRBV29-1 and TRBJ1-2, is SAVISQKPSRDICQRGTSLTIQCQVDSQVTMMFWYRQQPGQSLTLIATANQGSEATYESGFVIDKFPISRPNLTFSTLTVSNMSPEDSSIYLCSVSLGVGYTFGSGTRLTVV.